This TCR beta chain was sequenced for a study of blood T cell repertoires in COVID-19. Study information: Donors in the United States, Italy and Spain gave samples during acute or convalescent COVID-19. Sources were T cells, B-cell-depleted T cells, or PBMCs; the material itself was cDNA or gDNA.

CDR3 size: 15 residues. Trimming pared 7 bases from V and 0 bases from J, leaving 13 bases between. The germline V gene encodes CDR1 SEHNR and CDR2 FQNEAQ (reference sequence). Repertoires were generated with immunoSEQ multiplex PCR, while TCRdb's copy carries only in-frame clones and drops some. This sample has some 200,000 clones, with 82% found just once. The source is a woman between 40 and 50 years old with acute or convalescent COVID-19. The genes are TRBV7-9 and TRBJ1-3; D is possibly TRBD1 (5 bases). The sequenced material came from peripheral blood. The CDR3 sequence is CASTGRDSSGNTIYF. Here the CDR3 DNA reads TGTGCCAGCACCGGCAGGGATAGCTCTGGAAACACCATATATTTT. Drawing the rest from reference TRBV7-9 and TRBJ1-3, the complete variable domain is DTGVSQNPRHKITKRGQNVTFRCDPISEHNRLYWYRQTLGQGPEFLTYFQNEAQLEKSRLLSDRFSAERPKGSFSTLEIQRTEQGDSAMYLCASTGRDSSGNTIYFGEGSWLTVV.